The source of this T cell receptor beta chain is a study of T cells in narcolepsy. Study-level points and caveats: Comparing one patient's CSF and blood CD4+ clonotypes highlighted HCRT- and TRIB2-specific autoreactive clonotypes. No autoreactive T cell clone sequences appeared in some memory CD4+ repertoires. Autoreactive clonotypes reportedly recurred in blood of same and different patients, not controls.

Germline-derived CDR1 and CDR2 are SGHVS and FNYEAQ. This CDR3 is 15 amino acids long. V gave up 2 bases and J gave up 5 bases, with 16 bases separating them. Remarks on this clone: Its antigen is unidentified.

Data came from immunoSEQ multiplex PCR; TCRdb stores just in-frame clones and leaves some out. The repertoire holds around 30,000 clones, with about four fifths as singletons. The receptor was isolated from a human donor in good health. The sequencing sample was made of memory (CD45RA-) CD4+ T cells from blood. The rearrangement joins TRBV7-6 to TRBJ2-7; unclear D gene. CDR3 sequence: CASSLSSSGINEQYF. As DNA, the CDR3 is TGTGCCAGCAGCTTATCCTCGTCAGGCATCAACGAGCAGTACTTC.